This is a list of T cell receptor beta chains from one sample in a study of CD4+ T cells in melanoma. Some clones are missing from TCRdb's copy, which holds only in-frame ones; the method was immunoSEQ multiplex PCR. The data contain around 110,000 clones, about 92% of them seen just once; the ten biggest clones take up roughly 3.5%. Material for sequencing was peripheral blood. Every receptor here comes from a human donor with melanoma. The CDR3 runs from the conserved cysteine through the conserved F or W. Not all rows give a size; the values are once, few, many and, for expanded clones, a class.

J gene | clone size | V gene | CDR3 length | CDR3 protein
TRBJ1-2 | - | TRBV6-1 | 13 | CASRDFRTAGYTF
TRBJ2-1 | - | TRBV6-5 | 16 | CASSYLAGDSYNEQFF
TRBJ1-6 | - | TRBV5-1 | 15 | CASSLDGQGNSPLHF
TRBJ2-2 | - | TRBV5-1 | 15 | CASSLSGGEERELFF
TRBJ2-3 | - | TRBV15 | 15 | CATSSRTSRADTQYF
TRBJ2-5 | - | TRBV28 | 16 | CASSRSQGAAGETQYF
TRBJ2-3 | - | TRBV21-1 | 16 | CASSKGTGCDTDTQYF
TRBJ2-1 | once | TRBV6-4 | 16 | CASSPYTTGGLNEQFF
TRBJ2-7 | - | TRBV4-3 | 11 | CASSQGEAKYF
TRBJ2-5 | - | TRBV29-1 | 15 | CSVEVWGGSGQTQYF
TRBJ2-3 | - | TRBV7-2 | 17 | CASSPRTSGAPADTQYF
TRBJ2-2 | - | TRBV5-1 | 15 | CASSSGTGGTGELFF
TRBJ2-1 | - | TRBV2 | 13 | CATQGAPYNEQFF
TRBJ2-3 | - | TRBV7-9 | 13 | CASSFQGADTQYF
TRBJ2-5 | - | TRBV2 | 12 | CASMDRQETQYF
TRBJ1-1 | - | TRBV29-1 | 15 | CSVAGRGPENTEAFF
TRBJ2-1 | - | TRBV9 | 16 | CASTVDPGTTLNEQFF
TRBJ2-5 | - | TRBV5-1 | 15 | CASSPGLTDQETQYF
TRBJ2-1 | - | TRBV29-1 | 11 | CSSSTAGEQFF
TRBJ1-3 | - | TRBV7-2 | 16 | CASSLGQARSGNTIYF
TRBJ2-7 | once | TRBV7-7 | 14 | CASSQTPSSYEQYF
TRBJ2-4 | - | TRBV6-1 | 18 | CASSESWAGGSAKNIQYF
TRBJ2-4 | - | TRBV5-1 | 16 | CASSPQKPGTENIQYF
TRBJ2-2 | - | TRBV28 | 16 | CASSLGVPRNTGELFF
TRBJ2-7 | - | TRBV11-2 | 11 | CASSPSLEQYF
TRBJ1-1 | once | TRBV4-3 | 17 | CASSQGLGGGRSTEAFF
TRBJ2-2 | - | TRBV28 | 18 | CASRAETGVNRGTGELFF